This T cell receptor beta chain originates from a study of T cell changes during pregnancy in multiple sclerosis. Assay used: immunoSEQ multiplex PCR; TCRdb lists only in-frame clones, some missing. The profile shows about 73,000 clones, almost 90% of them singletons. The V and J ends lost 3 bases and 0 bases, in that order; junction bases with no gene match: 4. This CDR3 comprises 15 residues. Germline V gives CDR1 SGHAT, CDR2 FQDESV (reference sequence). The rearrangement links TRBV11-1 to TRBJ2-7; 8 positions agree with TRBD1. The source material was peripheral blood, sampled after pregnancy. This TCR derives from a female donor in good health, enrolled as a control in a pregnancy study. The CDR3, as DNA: TGTGCCAGCAGCTTCGGACAGGGAAACTCCTACGAGCAGTACTTC. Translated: CASSFGQGNSYEQYF.